This is a list of T cell receptor beta chains from one sample in a study of cytomegalovirus exposure and HLA in healthy donors. The method was immunoSEQ multiplex PCR; TCRdb's version includes in-frame clones alone and lacks a portion of them. The table has about 120,000 clones, 90% to 97% seen once; the top ten hold approximately 1.5%. Specimen: PBMCs. The receptors shown here come from a man aged 18 to 29 in good health and CMV-seronegative. CDR3s include the opening cysteine and the closing phenylalanine or tryptophan. D genes are given only for firm matches. Clone size is given for some rows only: seen once, a few or many times, or a class if the clone is expanded.

J,V,size,D,DNA,CDR3
TRBJ2-7,TRBV13,once,-,TGTGCCAGCAGCTTCGGCGGGCGGACCTACGAGCAGTACTTC,CASSFGGRTYEQYF
TRBJ2-1,TRBV5-1,few,-,TGCGCCAGCTTTCAGGCCATCGGCTCAACTGAGCAGTTCTTC,CASFQAIGSTEQFF
TRBJ2-5,TRBV4-3,-,TRBD2,TGCGCCAGCAGCCAAGAAGGGAAGACGGGAGGGCCTCTGGAGACCCAGTACTTC,CASSQEGKTGGPLETQYF
TRBJ1-2,TRBV5-4,-,-,TGTGCCAGCAGCGCACAGGGTGGAGTCTATGGCTACACCTTC,CASSAQGGVYGYTF
TRBJ2-3,TRBV28,-,-,TGTGCCAGCAGTTTGGACGGGAGATCGGGAGATACGCAGTATTTT,CASSLDGRSGDTQYF
TRBJ2-7,TRBV29-1,-,-,TGCAGCGTCCGCCTATCCCCCTACGAGCAGTACTTC,CSVRLSPYEQYF
TRBJ2-7,TRBV6-5,-,-,TGTGCCAGCCGCGGTAGCGGTCTCTACGAGCAGTACTTC,CASRGSGLYEQYF
TRBJ2-5,TRBV2,-,-,TGTGCCAGCCGCCCCCAGATACCCTCAGGGGCCCAGTACTTC,CASRPQIPSGAQYF
TRBJ2-1,TRBV27,medium-sized,-,TGTGCCAGCAGTTTAATAGGGGCTAGTCCCTCCTACAATGAGCAGTTCTTC,CASSLIGASPSYNEQFF
TRBJ2-7,TRBV28,-,TRBD2,TGTGCCAGCAGTGCCGGGACTAGCGGGAGGGTCCACGAGCAGTACTTC,CASSAGTSGRVHEQYF
TRBJ2-1,TRBV15,-,-,TGTGCCACCAGCAGAGAACGGGTTTCCTACAATGAGCAGTTCTTC,CATSRERVSYNEQFF
TRBJ1-1,TRBV6-5,once,-,TGTGCCGTCAGGGAGAACACTGAAGCTTTCTTT,CAVRENTEAFF
TRBJ2-7,TRBV4-3,-,TRBD2,TGCGCCAGCAGCCATGGGACTAGCGGGAGTGGGGAGCAGTACTTC,CASSHGTSGSGEQYF
TRBJ2-3,TRBV14,-,-,TGTGCCAGCAGCCAAGATCGGGGGAACCCCGCAGATACGCAGTATTTT,CASSQDRGNPADTQYF
TRBJ2-1,TRBV27,once,TRBD1,TGTGCCACCAGCAAAGGGGACAGGTTACACAATGAGCAGTTCTTC,CATSKGDRLHNEQFF
TRBJ2-7,TRBV7-2,-,TRBD2,TGTGCCAGCAGCTTACTTCTAGCGGTAACTCCAAACTACGAGCAGTACTTC,CASSLLLAVTPNYEQYF
TRBJ2-3,TRBV28,-,-,TGTGCCAGCAGTTTTCAAAGGGGCCCGGGCACAGATACGCAGTATTTT,CASSFQRGPGTDTQYF
TRBJ2-7,TRBV10-2,-,-,TGCGCCAGCAGTGATCCAGGTTACGAGCAGTACTTC,CASSDPGYEQYF
TRBJ1-2,TRBV7-8,-,-,TGTGCCAGCAGCCTCCGTTTAGGAGGCTATAACTATGGCTACACCTTC,CASSLRLGGYNYGYTF
TRBJ1-5,TRBV7-2,-,-,TGTGCCAGCAGCTTATTGGGGGCTAACAATCAGCCCCAGCATTTT,CASSLLGANNQPQHF
TRBJ2-1,TRBV9,-,-,TGTGCCAGCAGCGCGCCGACTAGTTATGAGCAGTTCTTC,CASSAPTSYEQFF
TRBJ2-7,TRBV7-2,once,TRBD2,TGTGCCAGCAGCTTACTAGCGGGAGTACTTCGGTACGAGCAGTACTTC,CASSLLAGVLRYEQYF
TRBJ2-7,TRBV9,once,-,TGTGCCAGCAGCGTTGATGGCCTCTACGAGCAGTACTTC,CASSVDGLYEQYF
TRBJ1-1,TRBV7-9,-,-,TGTGCCAGCAGCCTACCCACAGCGGGAGCAGCTTTCTTT,CASSLPTAGAAFF
TRBJ2-1,TRBV4-2,-,TRBD2,TGTGCCAGCAGCCAAGAAAGGGGGACTAGCGGGACCAATGAGCAGTTCTTC,CASSQERGTSGTNEQFF
TRBJ1-1,TRBV6-5,-,-,TGTGCCAGCAGTTACTCGGTCAGGAACACTGAAGCTTTCTTT,CASSYSVRNTEAFF
TRBJ2-7,TRBV11-3,-,TRBD2,TGTGCCAGCAGCTCCCCTAGCGGGACAGCCTACGAGCAGTACTTC,CASSSPSGTAYEQYF
TRBJ1-1,TRBV7-9,-,-,TGTGCCAGCAGCTTGGAAGGGGCGGAGTCTTTCTTT,CASSLEGAESFF
TRBJ2-5,TRBV29-1,-,-,TGCAGCGTAAGGTACAGGGCTCAAGAGACCCAGTACTTC,CSVRYRAQETQYF
TRBJ2-2,TRBV2,-,-,TGTGCCAGCAGTAGAGAGAGTTACGGGGAGCTGTTTTTT,CASSRESYGELFF
TRBJ2-7,TRBV28,-,-,TGTGCCGGGTGGAGGAATCTCGGGCCTGAGCAGTACTTC,CAGWRNLGPEQYF
TRBJ2-5,TRBV7-3,once,TRBD2,TGTGCCAGCAGCTACCACCCCGGGACTAGCGGGAGTATTAGAGAGACCCAGTACTTC,CASSYHPGTSGSIRETQYF
TRBJ2-3,TRBV9,-,TRBD1,TGTGCCAGCAGCTCGACAGGGTCGGCAGATACGCAGTATTTT,CASSSTGSADTQYF
TRBJ2-7,TRBV6-5,-,-,TGTGCCAGCAGAGCAGGGGATCCTCGAGGCGAGCAGTACTTC,CASRAGDPRGEQYF
TRBJ2-7,TRBV5-6,-,-,TGTGCCAGCAGCTTCGGGGAGCCCTACGAGCAGTACTTC,CASSFGEPYEQYF
TRBJ2-1,TRBV30,-,TRBD2,TGTGCCTGGGAGACTAGCGGGAGTAAGTTCTTC,CAWETSGSKFF
TRBJ2-7,TRBV5-8,-,-,TGTGCCAGCGGACTTCGGACCTACGAGCAGTACTTC,CASGLRTYEQYF
TRBJ1-1,TRBV10-3,-,-,TGTGCCATCAGTGAAACAGGGTTCGGTTTGGCTTTCTTT,CAISETGFGLAFF
TRBJ2-3,TRBV2,-,-,TGTGCCAGCAGTGAAGCGCTCCTCGGGGATACGCAGTATTTT,CASSEALLGDTQYF
TRBJ2-1,TRBV5-1,-,-,TGCGCCAGCAGTTTCGTCCGACAAACTCTCTACAATGAGCAGTTCTTC,CASSFVRQTLYNEQFF
TRBJ1-5,TRBV7-2,-,-,TGTGCCAGCAGCTTAGAACCGGGGTTGAATCAGCCCCAGCATTTT,CASSLEPGLNQPQHF
TRBJ2-7,TRBV19,-,TRBD2,TGTGCCAGTAGTATACGGGAGGGCCACCACGAGCAGTACTTC,CASSIREGHHEQYF
TRBJ2-3,TRBV5-1,-,TRBD1,TGCGCCAGCAGCTTGGACAGGGGGTCATCAGATACGCAGTATTTT,CASSLDRGSSDTQYF
TRBJ1-2,TRBV7-9,-,TRBD1,TGTGCCAGCACCCTACAGGGGCCCCAGGATGGCTACACCTTC,CASTLQGPQDGYTF
TRBJ2-1,TRBV9,-,-,TGTGCCAGCAGCGTAAGCGGATTACCCTACAATGAGCAGTTCTTC,CASSVSGLPYNEQFF
TRBJ1-1,TRBV18,-,-,TGTGCCAGCTCACTAGGGAGGTTCGCCATGAACACTGAAGCTTTCTTT,CASSLGRFAMNTEAFF
TRBJ2-2,TRBV18,-,-,TGTGCCAGCTCACCAGTCGCGGGCTCCGGGGAGCTGTTTTTT,CASSPVAGSGELFF
TRBJ2-7,TRBV15,-,TRBD2,TGTGCCACCAGTGTAGCGGGAGGGCGGACCTACGAGCAGTACTTC,CATSVAGGRTYEQYF
TRBJ1-1,TRBV27,-,TRBD1,TGTGCCAGCAGTTCCCCGGGGACAGGTGCCACTGAAGCTTTCTTT,CASSSPGTGATEAFF
TRBJ2-7,TRBV29-1,once,TRBD1,TGCAGCGTTAGGGCAGGGGGCTCCTACGAGCAGTACTTC,CSVRAGGSYEQYF
TRBJ2-7,TRBV28,-,TRBD1,TGTGCCAGCAGGTATCCGGGACAGGGGGAGCAGTACTTC,CASRYPGQGEQYF
TRBJ2-7,TRBV2,-,-,TGTGCCAGCAGTGAAATCGGGAGCGGTTACTCCTACGAGCAGTACTTC,CASSEIGSGYSYEQYF
TRBJ1-1,TRBV5-1,-,-,TGCGCCAGCAGCGGCGGACCGGAGGTGGCTGAAGCTTTCTTT,CASSGGPEVAEAFF
TRBJ1-3,TRBV28,-,-,TGTGCCAGCTCCCCTAAGGGAGCTGGAAACACCATATATTTT,CASSPKGAGNTIYF
TRBJ1-3,TRBV6-5,-,TRBD1,TGTGCCAGCAGTTATTCGGGACAGGGGACGGGAAACACCATATATTTT,CASSYSGQGTGNTIYF
TRBJ1-2,TRBV4-3,-,-,TGCGCCAGCAGCCAAGATCAAGGCCCCCCGGGGGGTGAGAATGGCTACACCTTC,CASSQDQGPPGGENGYTF
TRBJ2-5,TRBV28,-,-,TGTGCCAGCAGTTTCGAGTTGGGAGCGGGTAAGCGGGAGACCCAGTACTTC,CASSFELGAGKRETQYF
TRBJ1-2,TRBV7-2,-,-,TGTGCCAGCACCCTGTTGCAGGGAAGAAATACTGGCTACACCTTC,CASTLLQGRNTGYTF
TRBJ1-1,TRBV11-2,-,-,TGTGCCAGCAGCTCAGAATTAATGAACACTGAAGCTTTCTTT,CASSSELMNTEAFF
TRBJ2-1,TRBV4-3,-,-,TGCGCCAGCAGCCAAGGGGGCGGGGCTAGCTCCTACAATGAGCAGTTCTTC,CASSQGGGASSYNEQFF